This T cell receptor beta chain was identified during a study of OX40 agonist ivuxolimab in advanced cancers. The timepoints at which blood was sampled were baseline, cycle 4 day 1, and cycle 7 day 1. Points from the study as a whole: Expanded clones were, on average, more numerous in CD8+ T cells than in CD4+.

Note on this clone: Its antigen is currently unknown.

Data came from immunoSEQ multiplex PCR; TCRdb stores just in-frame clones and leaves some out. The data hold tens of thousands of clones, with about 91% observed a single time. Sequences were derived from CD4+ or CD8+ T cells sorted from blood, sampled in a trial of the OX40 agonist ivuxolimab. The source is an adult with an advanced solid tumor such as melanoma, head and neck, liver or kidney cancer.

Written as DNA, the CDR3 is TGTGCCAGCAGTGAAGCAGGGGGCGACGGCTACACCTTC. Translated: CASSEAGGDGYTF. This chain connects TRBV6-1 to TRBJ1-2; 7 bases line up with TRBD1. Per germline, CDR1 MNHNS and CDR2 SASEGT. Trimming removed 0 bases from V and 8 bases from J; junction bases left unmatched: 3. The CDR3 loop spans 13 amino acids.